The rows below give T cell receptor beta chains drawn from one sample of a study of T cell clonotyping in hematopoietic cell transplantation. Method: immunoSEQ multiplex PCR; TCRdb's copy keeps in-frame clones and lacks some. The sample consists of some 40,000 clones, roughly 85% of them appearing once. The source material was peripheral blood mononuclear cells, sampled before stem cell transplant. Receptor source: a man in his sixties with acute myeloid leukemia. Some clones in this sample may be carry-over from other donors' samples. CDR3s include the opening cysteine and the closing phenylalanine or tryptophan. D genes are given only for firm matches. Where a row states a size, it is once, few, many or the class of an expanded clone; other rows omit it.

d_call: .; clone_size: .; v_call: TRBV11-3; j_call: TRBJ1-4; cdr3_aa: CASSLGGVWREKLFF; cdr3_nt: TGTGCCAGCAGCTTAGGGGGTGTGTGGCGAGAAAAACTGTTTTTT
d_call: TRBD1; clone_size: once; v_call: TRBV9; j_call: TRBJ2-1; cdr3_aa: CASSDYRGSNEQFF; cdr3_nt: TGTGCCAGCAGCGACTACAGGGGCAGCAATGAGCAGTTCTTC
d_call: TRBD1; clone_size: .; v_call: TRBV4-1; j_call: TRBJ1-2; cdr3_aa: CASSQVVRDSEIYGYTF; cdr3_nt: TGCGCCAGCAGCCAAGTTGTGCGGGACAGCGAGATCTATGGCTACACCTTC
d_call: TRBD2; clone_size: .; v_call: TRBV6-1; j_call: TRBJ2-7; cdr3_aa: CASSDPGLAGISYEQYF; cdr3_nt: TGTGCCAGCAGTGATCCAGGACTAGCGGGGATCTCCTACGAGCAGTACTTC
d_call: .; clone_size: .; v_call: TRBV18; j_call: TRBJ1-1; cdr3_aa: CASSQAADMNTEAFF; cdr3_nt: TGTGCCAGCTCACAAGCAGCCGATATGAACACTGAAGCTTTCTTT
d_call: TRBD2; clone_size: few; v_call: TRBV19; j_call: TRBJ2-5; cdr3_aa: CASSSGGAGSRTQYF; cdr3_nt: TGTGCCAGTAGTAGCGGGGGGGCAGGGAGCCGGACCCAGTACTTC
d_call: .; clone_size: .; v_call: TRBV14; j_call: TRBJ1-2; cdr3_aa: CASSHPQGYGYTF; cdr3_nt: TGTGCCAGCAGCCATCCCCAGGGATATGGCTACACCTTC
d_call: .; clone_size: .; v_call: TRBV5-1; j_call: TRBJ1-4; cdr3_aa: CASKGDNEKLFF; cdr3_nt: TGCGCCAGCAAGGGGGATAATGAAAAACTGTTTTTT
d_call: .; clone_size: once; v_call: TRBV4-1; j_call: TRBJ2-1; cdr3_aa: CASSQGRGDRTYNEQFF; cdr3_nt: TGCGCCAGCAGCCAAGGGAGGGGAGATAGGACCTACAATGAGCAGTTCTTC
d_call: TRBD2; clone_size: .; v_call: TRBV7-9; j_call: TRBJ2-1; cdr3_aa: CASSSSGGSNEQFF; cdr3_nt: TGTGCCAGCAGCTCTAGCGGGGGTTCCAATGAGCAGTTCTTC
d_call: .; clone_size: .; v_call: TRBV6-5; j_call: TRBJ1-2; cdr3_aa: CASSPQALYGYTF; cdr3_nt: TGTGCCAGCAGTCCACAGGCACTCTATGGCTACACCTTC
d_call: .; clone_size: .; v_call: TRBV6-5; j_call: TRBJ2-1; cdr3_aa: CASSGVHGEQFF; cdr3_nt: TGTGCCAGCAGTGGAGTTCATGGTGAGCAGTTCTTC
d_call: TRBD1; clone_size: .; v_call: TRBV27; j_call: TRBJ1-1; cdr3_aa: CASSKHRGTEAFF; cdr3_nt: TGTGCCAGCAGTAAACACAGGGGCACTGAAGCTTTCTTT
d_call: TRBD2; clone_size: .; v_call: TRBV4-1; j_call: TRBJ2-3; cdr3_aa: CASSQWGSGSSTDTQYF; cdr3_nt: TGCGCCAGCAGCCAATGGGGAAGCGGGAGCAGCACAGATACGCAGTATTTT
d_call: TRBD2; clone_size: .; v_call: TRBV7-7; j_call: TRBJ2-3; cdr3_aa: CASSLGGGLSDTQYF; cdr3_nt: TGTGCTAGCAGCCTCGGGGGGGGGCTCTCAGATACGCAGTATTTT
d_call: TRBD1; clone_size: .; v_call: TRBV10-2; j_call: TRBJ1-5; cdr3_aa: CASSQQGTQPQHF; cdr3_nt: TGCGCCAGCAGTCAACAGGGGACTCAGCCCCAGCATTTT
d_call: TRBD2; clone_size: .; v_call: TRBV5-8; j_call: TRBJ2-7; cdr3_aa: CASSLVAGGREQYF; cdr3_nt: TGTGCCAGCAGCTTGGTAGCGGGGGGGCGTGAGCAGTACTTC
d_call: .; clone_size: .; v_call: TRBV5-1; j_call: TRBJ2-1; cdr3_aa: CASSSGDGDEQFF; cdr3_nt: TGCGCCAGCAGCTCGGGGGATGGCGATGAGCAGTTCTTC
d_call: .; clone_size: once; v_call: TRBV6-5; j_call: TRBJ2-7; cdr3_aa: CASRETGTGEQYF; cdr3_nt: TGTGCCAGCAGAGAGACAGGTACTGGCGAGCAGTACTTC
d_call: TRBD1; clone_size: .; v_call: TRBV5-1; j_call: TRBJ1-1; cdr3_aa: CASSWGTAVEAFF; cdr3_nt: TGCGCCAGCAGCTGGGGGACAGCCGTTGAAGCTTTCTTT
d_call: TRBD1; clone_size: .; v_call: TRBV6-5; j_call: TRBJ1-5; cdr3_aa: CASSPRQGVGQPQHF; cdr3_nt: TGTGCCAGCAGCCCCCGACAGGGGGTCGGTCAGCCCCAGCATTTT
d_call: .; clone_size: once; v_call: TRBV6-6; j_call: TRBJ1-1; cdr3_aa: CASSSQGRNTEAFF; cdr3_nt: TGTGCCAGCAGTTCCCAGGGGAGGAACACTGAAGCTTTCTTT
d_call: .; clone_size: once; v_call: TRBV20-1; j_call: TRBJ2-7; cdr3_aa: CSAASGYEQYF; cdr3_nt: TGCAGTGCAGCATCTGGCTACGAGCAGTACTTC
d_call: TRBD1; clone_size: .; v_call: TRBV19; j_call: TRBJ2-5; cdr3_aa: CASSSQGAGETQYF; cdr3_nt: TGTGCCAGTAGTAGCCAGGGGGCAGGAGAGACCCAGTACTTC
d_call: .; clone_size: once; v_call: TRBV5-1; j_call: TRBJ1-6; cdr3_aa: CASRTEGKRNSPLHF; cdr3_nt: TGCGCCAGCAGAACCGAGGGGAAACGGAATTCACCCCTCCACTTT
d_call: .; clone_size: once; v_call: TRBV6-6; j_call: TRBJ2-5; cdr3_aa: CASSYPGVETQYF; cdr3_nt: TGTGCCAGCAGTTACCCGGGGGTGGAGACCCAGTACTTC
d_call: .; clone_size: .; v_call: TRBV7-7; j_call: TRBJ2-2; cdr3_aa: CATSNTVSNTGELFF; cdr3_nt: TGTGCTACCTCTAACACGGTATCGAACACCGGGGAGCTGTTTTTT
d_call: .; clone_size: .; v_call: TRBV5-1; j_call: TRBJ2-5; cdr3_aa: CASSFGETQYF; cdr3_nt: TGCGCCAGCAGCTTCGGGGAGACCCAGTACTTC
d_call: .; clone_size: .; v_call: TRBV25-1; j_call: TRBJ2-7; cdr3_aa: CASRGTGIGEQYF; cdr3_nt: TGTGCCAGCAGAGGGACCGGGATCGGGGAGCAGTACTTC
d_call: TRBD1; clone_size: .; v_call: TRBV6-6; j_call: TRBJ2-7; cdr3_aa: CASSYSRQGVNEQYF; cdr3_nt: TGTGCCAGCAGTTACTCTCGACAGGGAGTAAACGAGCAGTACTTC
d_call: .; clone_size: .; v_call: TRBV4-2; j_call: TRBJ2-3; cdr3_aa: CASSQGGLDTQYF; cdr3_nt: TGTGCCAGCAGCCAAGGGGGACTAGATACGCAGTATTTT
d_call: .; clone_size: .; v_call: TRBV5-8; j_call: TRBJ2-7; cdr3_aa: CASSLGLGSESYEQYF; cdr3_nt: TGTGCCAGCAGCTTGGGGTTGGGCAGCGAATCCTACGAGCAGTACTTC
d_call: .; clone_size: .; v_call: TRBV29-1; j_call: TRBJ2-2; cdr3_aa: CSVGGRGWDGELFF; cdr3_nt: TGCAGCGTTGGGGGGCGAGGGTGGGACGGGGAGCTGTTTTTT
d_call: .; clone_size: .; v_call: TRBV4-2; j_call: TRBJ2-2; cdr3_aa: CASSHSGTFSRELFF; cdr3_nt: TGTGCCAGCAGCCACTCCGGGACCTTCTCCCGGGAGCTGTTTTTT
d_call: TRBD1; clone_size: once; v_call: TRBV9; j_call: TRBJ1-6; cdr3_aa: CASSTSPGQNNSPLHF; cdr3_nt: TGTGCCAGCAGCACGAGTCCGGGACAGAATAATTCACCCCTCCACTTT
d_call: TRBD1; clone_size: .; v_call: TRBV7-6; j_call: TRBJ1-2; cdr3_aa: CASSLGQAPWYGYTF; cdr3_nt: TGTGCCAGCAGCCTTGGACAGGCCCCTTGGTATGGCTACACCTTC
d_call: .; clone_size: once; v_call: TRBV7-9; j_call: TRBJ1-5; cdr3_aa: CASSLDTLNQPQHF; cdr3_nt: TGTGCCAGCAGCTTGGACACCCTCAATCAGCCCCAGCATTTT
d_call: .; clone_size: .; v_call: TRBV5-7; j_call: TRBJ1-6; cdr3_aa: CASSLVGGKGSPLHF; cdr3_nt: TGTGCCAGCAGCTTGGTAGGAGGGAAAGGCTCACCCCTCCACTTT
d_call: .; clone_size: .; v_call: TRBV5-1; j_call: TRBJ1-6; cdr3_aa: CASSLEGRSYNSPLHF; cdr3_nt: TGCGCCAGCAGCTTGGAAGGGCGCTCCTATAATTCACCCCTCCACTTT
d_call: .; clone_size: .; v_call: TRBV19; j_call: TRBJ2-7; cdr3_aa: CASSILGSEQYF; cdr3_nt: TGTGCCAGTAGTATTCTGGGAAGCGAGCAGTACTTC
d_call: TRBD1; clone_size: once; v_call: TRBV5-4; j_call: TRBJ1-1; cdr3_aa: CASSPGQVLSTEAFF; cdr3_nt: TGTGCCAGCAGCCCTGGACAGGTTCTGTCCACTGAAGCTTTCTTT
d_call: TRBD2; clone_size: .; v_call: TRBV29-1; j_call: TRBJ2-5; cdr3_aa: CSVLAGGSETQYF; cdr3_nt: TGCAGCGTCCTGGCGGGGGGATCAGAGACCCAGTACTTC
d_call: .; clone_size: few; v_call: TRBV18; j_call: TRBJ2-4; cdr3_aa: CASSPVSQGRLGIQYF; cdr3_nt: TGTGCCAGCTCACCCGTATCCCAGGGGCGGTTGGGCATTCAGTACTTC
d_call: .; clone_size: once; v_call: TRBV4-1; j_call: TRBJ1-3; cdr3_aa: CASSQDRGTGNTIYF; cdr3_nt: TGCGCCAGCAGCCAAGATCGGGGTACGGGAAACACCATATATTTT
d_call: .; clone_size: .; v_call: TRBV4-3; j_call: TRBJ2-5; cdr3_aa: CASSQDLWETQYF; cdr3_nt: TGCGCCAGCAGCCAAGATTTGTGGGAGACCCAGTACTTC
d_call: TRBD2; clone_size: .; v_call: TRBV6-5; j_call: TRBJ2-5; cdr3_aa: CASSLSGGAKTQYF; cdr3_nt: TGTGCCAGCAGTCTTAGCGGGGGGGCGAAGACCCAGTACTTC
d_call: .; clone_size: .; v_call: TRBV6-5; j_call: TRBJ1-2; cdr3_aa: CASSNGGSGYTF; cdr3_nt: TGTGCCAGCAGCAACGGAGGGTCCGGCTACACCTTC
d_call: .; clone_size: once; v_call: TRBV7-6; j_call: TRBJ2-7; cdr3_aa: CASSGGTDYEQYF; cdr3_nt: TGTGCCAGCAGCGGCGGGACAGACTACGAGCAGTACTTC
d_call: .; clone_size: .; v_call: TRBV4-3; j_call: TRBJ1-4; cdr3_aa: CASSQDMGLTNEKLFF; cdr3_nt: TGCGCCAGCAGCCAAGATATGGGCCTAACTAATGAAAAACTGTTTTTT
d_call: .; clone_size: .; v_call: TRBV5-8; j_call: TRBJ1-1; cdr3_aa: CASSLASGMNTEAFF; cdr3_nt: TGTGCCAGCAGCTTGGCCTCGGGCATGAACACTGAAGCTTTCTTT
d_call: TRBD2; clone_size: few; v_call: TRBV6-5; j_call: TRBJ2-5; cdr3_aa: CASSYWGGPETQYF; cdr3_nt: TGTGCCAGCAGTTACTGGGGGGGTCCAGAGACCCAGTACTTC
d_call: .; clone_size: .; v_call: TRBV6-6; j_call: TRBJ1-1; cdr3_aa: CASSDGPEAFF; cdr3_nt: TGTGCCAGCTCCGACGGCCCTGAAGCTTTCTTT
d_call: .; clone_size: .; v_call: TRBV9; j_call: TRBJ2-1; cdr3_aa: CASSVGGAHNEQFF; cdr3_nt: TGTGCCAGCAGCGTAGGGGGGGCCCACAATGAGCAGTTCTTC
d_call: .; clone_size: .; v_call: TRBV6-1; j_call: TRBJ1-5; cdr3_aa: CASSVLMAGNQPQHF; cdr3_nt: TGTGCCAGCAGTGTTCTCATGGCGGGCAATCAGCCCCAGCATTTT
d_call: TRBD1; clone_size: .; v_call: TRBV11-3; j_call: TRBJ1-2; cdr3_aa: CASSRRQGAVVGYTF; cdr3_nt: TGTGCCAGCAGCCGTCGACAGGGGGCAGTAGTTGGCTACACCTTC
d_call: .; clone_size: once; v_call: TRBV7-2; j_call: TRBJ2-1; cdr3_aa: CASSLGRYNEQFF; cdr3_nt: TGTGCCAGCAGCTTGGGTCGGTACAATGAGCAGTTCTTC
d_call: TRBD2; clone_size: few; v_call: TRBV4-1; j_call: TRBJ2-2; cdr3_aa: CASSLRATSGGPNTGELFF; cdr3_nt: TGCGCCAGCAGCCTTAGGGCGACTAGCGGGGGGCCGAACACCGGGGAGCTGTTTTTT